The clone carrying this TCR beta chain was recorded a few times. Its specificity is not known. This sample is part of a study of beta chain features in type 1 diabetes. At the level of the study: Analysis included 107,917,701 sorted cells drawn from all samples.

CDR1 SNHLY and CDR2 FYNNEI come from the germline V gene. Trimming at V came to 6 bases and at J to 4 bases, leaving 7 bases not matched to a gene. The CDR3 sequence is 14 residues long. Study-level findings and limits: Within each of all four CD4+ subsets, Type 1 diabetes patients had TCRB CDR3s that were moderately but significantly shorter.

All of the isolated RNA was reverse transcribed, so expressed TCRB transcripts were sequenced. Naive, central memory and regulatory T cell samples produced a mean of approximately 3.6 million reads. The method was immunoSEQ multiplex PCR; TCRdb's version includes in-frame clones alone and lacks a portion of them. The data contain about 220,000 clones, roughly a tenth of them singletons. The specimen was central memory CD4+ T cells from blood. The V gene is TRBV2, the J gene TRBJ2-7, with 9 bases matching TRBD1. This clonotype was sampled from a man aged 18 to 29 in good health. The CDR3 spells CASRGGTGSYEQYF. The CDR3 DNA reads as TGTGCCAGCAGGGGAGGGACAGGGAGTTACGAGCAGTACTTC.